The 2 T cell receptor beta chains below were found in one sample sequenced in a study of Ad26.COV2.S vaccination and SARS-CoV-2 variants. TCRdb's copy holds only in-frame clones and misses some; the assay was immunoSEQ multiplex PCR. Among approximately 300,000 clones listed, around 84% were seen once. Stated treatment: about 20 received Ad26.COV2.S at low or high dose, single or two shots; a few received placebo; per-sample allocation not given. All samples were drawn on day 63, counting from the first vaccine or placebo injection. Sequenced material: peripheral blood, taken in a trial of Ad26.COV2.S vaccine versus placebo. The receptors were sampled from a person aged 18-60 years who received the Ad26.COV2.S COVID-19 vaccine or a placebo.

The J gene is TRBJ1-5, the V gene TRBV19, with 12 nucleotides matching TRBD1. V lost 7 bases, J lost 5 bases, and 9 bases stayed unmatched. This CDR3 comprises 16 residues. Germline CDR1 LNHDA, CDR2 SQIVND (reference sequence). CDR3 DNA sequence: TGTGCCAGTATGCCCCTGGGGACAGGGGGCGATCAGCCCCAGCATTTT. It translates to CASMPLGTGGDQPQHF. The variable domain in full, with the rest retrieved from reference TRBV19 and TRBJ1-5, is DGGITQSPKYLFRKEGQNVTLSCEQNLNHDAMYWYRQDPGQGLRLIYYSQIVNDFQKGDIAEGYSVSREKKESFPLTVTSAQKNPTAFYLCASMPLGTGGDQPQHFGDGTRLSIL.

V is TRBV11-2 and J is TRBJ1-3; no clear D gene. The CDR3 length is 15 residues. Trimming pared 8 bases from V and 2 bases from J, leaving 16 bases between. Germline V gene data show CDR1 as SGHAT and CDR2 as FQNNGV. The CDR3 protein is CASLNAGGPGNTIYF. CDR3 sequence (DNA): TGTGCCAGCCTGAATGCGGGAGGGCCTGGAAACACCATATATTTT.